The 3 T cell receptor beta chains presented below share a single source sample, sequenced in a study of glioma-infiltrating T cells after dendritic cell vaccination. Sequencing was performed with immunoSEQ multiplex PCR; in TCRdb, only in-frame clones are kept and a portion is missing. The profile shows about 87,000 clones, roughly 89% of them singletons. The sample was blood, taken before dendritic cell vaccination. All receptors come from a human donor with glioblastoma.

In DNA form, the CDR3 reads TGTGCCAGCAGTTCATCCGGGACTAGCGGCGATGAGCAGTTCTTC. This sequence encodes CASSSSGTSGDEQFF. The chain combines TRBV6-5 with TRBJ2-1; 11 bases agree with TRBD2. The J segment lost 8 bases and the V segment lost 4 bases, leaving 7 bases of the junction unmatched. The CDR3 extends over 15 amino acids. Germline-derived CDR1 and CDR2 are MNHEY and SVGAGI.

V usage is TRBV6-5 and J usage is TRBJ2-7; possibly TRBD2 for D (7 bases). Deletions cut 0 bases from V and 6 bases from J, with 9 bases between. Germline CDR1 is MNHEY and CDR2 is SVGAGI. The CDR3 has 13 residues. The chain's CDR3 is CASSYSGGGEQYF. In nucleotides, the CDR3 is TGTGCCAGCAGTTACTCGGGAGGGGGCGAGCAGTACTTC.

The gene calls are TRBV27 and TRBJ1-1; 7 nucleotides align to TRBD1. Germline V lookup: CDR1 MNHEY, CDR2 SMNVEV (reference sequence). The length of the CDR3 is 13 residues. V lost 5 bases and J lost 5; bases outside the gene matches: 5. For the CDR3, the DNA is TGTGCCAGCAGTATAACAGGGGTTACTGAAGCTTTCTTT. As protein: CASSITGVTEAFF.